Listed below are T cell receptor beta chains from one sample, sequenced in a study of cytomegalovirus exposure and HLA in healthy donors. Clones were read by immunoSEQ multiplex PCR, and TCRdb kept only the in-frame ones, dropping some. Of around 99,000 clones in the sample, roughly 70% were seen once. Source material: PBMCs. The origin of the receptors is a middle-aged woman in good health and CMV-seropositive. CDR3s include the opening cysteine and the closing phenylalanine or tryptophan. D genes are given only for firm matches. The listing skips clone size in some rows; elsewhere it reads once, few, many or a size class.

d_gene	v_gene	j_gene	abundance	CDR3nt	CDR3aa
-	TRBV9	TRBJ1-6	-	TGTGCCAGCAGCCTTTCTCCCGGGACTCATAATTCACCCCTCCACTTT	CASSLSPGTHNSPLHF
TRBD1	TRBV27	TRBJ1-1	-	TGTGCCAGCAGCCGGGACAGTCGAACCTCTGAAGCTTTCTTT	CASSRDSRTSEAFF
-	TRBV7-2	TRBJ2-5	-	TGTGCCAGCAGCACCAGGGGCGGGGGTGGTCGAGAGACCCAGTACTTC	CASSTRGGGGRETQYF
TRBD2	TRBV5-1	TRBJ2-3	-	TGCGCCAGCAGCTTGGGTCGGGGGGGGCAAGATACGCAGTATTTT	CASSLGRGGQDTQYF
-	TRBV5-8	TRBJ1-2	-	TGTGCCAGCAGCTTCGGCAGGGCCTATGGCTACACCTTC	CASSFGRAYGYTF
-	TRBV25-1	TRBJ1-3	-	TGTGCCAGCCTGTCCGTTGGAAACACCATATATTTT	CASLSVGNTIYF
-	TRBV7-2	TRBJ2-3	-	TGTGCCAGCAGCTTAGTCGGGAGCATCGCAGATACGCAGTATTTT	CASSLVGSIADTQYF
-	TRBV6-5	TRBJ1-1	-	TGTGCCAGCAGTTCCCCAGGGAACACTGAAGCTTTCTTT	CASSSPGNTEAFF
-	TRBV29-1	TRBJ2-1	-	TGCAGCGTTGAGGCAGTCTCCTACAATGAGCAGTTCTTC	CSVEAVSYNEQFF
-	TRBV11-2	TRBJ2-7	-	TGTGCCAGCAGCCCCGCCCCGGGAAGCTCCTACGAGCAGTACTTC	CASSPAPGSSYEQYF
TRBD1	TRBV29-1	TRBJ1-2	-	TGCAGCGTTGAAGGGGGAAGACAGGGCACCTATGGCTACACCTTC	CSVEGGRQGTYGYTF
-	TRBV19	TRBJ1-2	-	TGTGCCAGTATTGACCCGGGTAGGACACTTTATGGCTACACCTTC	CASIDPGRTLYGYTF
-	TRBV6-1	TRBJ1-3	many	TGTGCCAGCAGTGAATATAAGGGGTCTGGAAACACCATATATTTT	CASSEYKGSGNTIYF
-	TRBV7-2	TRBJ2-1	-	TGTGCCAGCAGCTCAGTGGTCCGTGAGCAGTTCTTC	CASSSVVREQFF
TRBD1	TRBV6-5	TRBJ2-3	-	TGTGCCAGCAGTTTAGGACAGGGGGCAGTTATAGATACGCAGTATTTT	CASSLGQGAVIDTQYF
-	TRBV18	TRBJ2-2	-	TGTGCCAGCTCACCGCGGGACGTGGTTACCGGGGAGCTGTTTTTT	CASSPRDVVTGELFF
-	TRBV5-1	TRBJ2-2	-	TGCGCCAGCAGCTCGAAGGACAGCAGTCCGAACACCGGGGAGCTGTTTTTT	CASSSKDSSPNTGELFF
-	TRBV9	TRBJ1-4	once	TGTGCCAGCAGCCCGAACAGTGGACTGACTAATGAAAAACTGTTTTTT	CASSPNSGLTNEKLFF
TRBD1	TRBV5-1	TRBJ1-4	-	TGCGCCAGCAGCTTGGAAACAGGGGGGTACGAAAAACTGTTTTTT	CASSLETGGYEKLFF
-	TRBV5-1	TRBJ1-2	once	TGCGCCAGCAGCGGTGAGAACTATGGCTACACCTTC	CASSGENYGYTF
-	TRBV30	TRBJ2-1	-	TGTGCCTGGAGTGTAAGTGGGAACGAGGGATACAATGAGCAGTTCTTC	CAWSVSGNEGYNEQFF
-	TRBV2	TRBJ1-2	-	TGTGCCAGCACTTTGACAGGCGCTAACTATGGCTACACCTTC	CASTLTGANYGYTF
-	TRBV4-1	TRBJ2-5	-	TGCGCCAGCAGCCAAAGGGGACAAGAGACCCAGTACTTC	CASSQRGQETQYF
-	TRBV27	TRBJ1-2	-	TGTGCCAGCAGTCTAAAACCTAGGACAACCCACTATGGCTACACCTTC	CASSLKPRTTHYGYTF
TRBD1	TRBV7-9	TRBJ1-2	-	TGTGCCAGCAGCCAGAGACAGGGGACGGTCGGCTACACCTTC	CASSQRQGTVGYTF
TRBD1	TRBV7-8	TRBJ2-7	-	TGTGCCAGCAGCGAACGCGGGGGGACAGGGGGCTTCAACGAGCAGTACTTC	CASSERGGTGGFNEQYF
TRBD1	TRBV11-2	TRBJ2-2	-	TGTGCCAGCAGCTTAGACAGGGGGACCGGGGAGCTGTTTTTT	CASSLDRGTGELFF
TRBD1	TRBV5-1	TRBJ1-4	-	TGCGCCAGCAGCTCAACAGGGGATGAAAAACTGTTTTTT	CASSSTGDEKLFF
TRBD1	TRBV6-5	TRBJ1-6	-	TGTGCCAGCAGTTTGGACAGGCTGCAATATTCACCCCTCCACTTT	CASSLDRLQYSPLHF
-	TRBV5-5	TRBJ1-2	-	TGTGCCAGCAGCTTTCTTCCAGAAAACTATGGCTACACCTTC	CASSFLPENYGYTF
-	TRBV18	TRBJ2-5	once	TGTGCCAGCTCACCGAACCGGGACACTGTAATTAGGAGCCAGTACTTC	CASSPNRDTVIRSQYF
TRBD2	TRBV7-8	TRBJ2-1	-	TGTGCCAGCAGCTTAGCGGCTAGCGGGGCCTATAATGAGCAGTTCTTC	CASSLAASGAYNEQFF
-	TRBV4-2	TRBJ2-1	-	TGTGCCAGCAGCCGAACGGGATCCTACAATGAGCAGTTCTTC	CASSRTGSYNEQFF
TRBD2	TRBV9	TRBJ2-3	-	TGTGCCAGCAGCGTATGGGGGGGGGTAGATGATACGCAGTATTTT	CASSVWGGVDDTQYF
TRBD1	TRBV5-1	TRBJ2-3	-	TGCGCCAGCAGCTCTCCCTTGACAGGGGGCTTCGGTACAGATACGCAGTATTTT	CASSSPLTGGFGTDTQYF
-	TRBV6-1	TRBJ2-3	-	TGTGCCAGCAGACAGGACCCCCCAACAGATACGCAGTATTTT	CASRQDPPTDTQYF
TRBD2	TRBV7-2	TRBJ2-5	-	TGTGCCAGCAGCTTGGGGACTAGCCGGTACCAAGAGACCCAGTACTTC	CASSLGTSRYQETQYF
TRBD2	TRBV30	TRBJ2-1	-	TGTGCCTGGACGCCCGGGACTAGCGGGAGTGAGCAGTTCTTC	CAWTPGTSGSEQFF
-	TRBV6-4	TRBJ2-2	-	TGTGCCAGCCGACAGAACACCGGGGAGCTGTTTTTT	CASRQNTGELFF
-	TRBV21-1	TRBJ2-7	-	TGTGCCAGCAGCAAATCCTTGTCCTACTTC	CASSKSLSYF
TRBD1	TRBV30	TRBJ2-3	-	TGTGCCTACAGACCAACAGGGGCTGGGCAGTATTTT	CAYRPTGAGQYF
-	TRBV9	TRBJ2-2	-	TGTGCCAGCAGCGTGAACATCTGGAGCACCGGGGAGCTGTTTTTT	CASSVNIWSTGELFF
-	TRBV19	TRBJ1-4	-	TGTGCCAGTAGTAGACGGTGGGCTGAAAAACTGTTTTTT	CASSRRWAEKLFF
TRBD1	TRBV6-6	TRBJ1-1	-	TGTGCCAGCAGTTACCCGGGGACAGGAGTCCCTGAAGCTTTCTTT	CASSYPGTGVPEAFF
-	TRBV15	TRBJ2-5	few	TGTGCCACCAGCAGGGAGGAGACCCAGTACTTC	CATSREETQYF
-	TRBV11-2	TRBJ1-2	-	TGTGCCAGCAGCCCCGACATCTATGGCTACACCTTC	CASSPDIYGYTF
-	TRBV4-3	TRBJ1-2	few	TGCGCCAGCAGCCAAGATCACTCTAACTATGGCTACACCTTC	CASSQDHSNYGYTF
-	TRBV4-3	TRBJ2-7	-	TGCGCCAGCAGCCAAGACGTCGTCAGCTCCTACGAGCAGTACTTC	CASSQDVVSSYEQYF
-	TRBV30	TRBJ1-2	few	TGTGCCTGGAGTGTAGGGGTCTGGGGCTACACCTTC	CAWSVGVWGYTF
-	TRBV29-1	TRBJ2-1	-	TGCAGCGTTGCCGACAATGAGCAGTTCTTC	CSVADNEQFF
TRBD1	TRBV7-9	TRBJ2-3	-	TGTGCCAGCACCAAATATCAAACCCAAGGGACAGGGAGCACAGATACGCAGTATTTT	CASTKYQTQGTGSTDTQYF
TRBD1	TRBV2	TRBJ1-2	-	TGTGCCAGCAGCCTAGACGGACAGGGGACCTATGGCTACACCTTC	CASSLDGQGTYGYTF
-	TRBV6-5	TRBJ1-1	-	TGTGCCAGCAGTTCCCAGGGGATTTACACTGAAGCTTTCTTT	CASSSQGIYTEAFF
TRBD1	TRBV9	TRBJ1-1	-	TGTGCCAGCAGCGCAAGGACAGGGAATGAAGCTTTCTTT	CASSARTGNEAFF
-	TRBV21-1	TRBJ1-1	few	TGTGCCAGCAGCAAAGATTGGGAGATAGTCACTGAAGCTTTCTTT	CASSKDWEIVTEAFF